The 2 T cell receptor beta chains below all came from one sample that was sequenced in a study of cytotoxic CD8 clonotypes in ibrutinib-treated CLL. Assay: immunoSEQ multiplex PCR; the TCRdb copy retains only in-frame clones and omits some. The sample has about 39,000 clones, 68% seen once; the top ten hold less than 7.5%. Sequenced here: PBMCs, sampled at disease progression, from a patient treated with ibrutinib. Every receptor here comes from a human donor with chronic lymphocytic leukemia.

The chain employs TRBV4-1 and TRBJ2-2; 11 bases are shared with TRBD2. V shed 4 bases, J shed 4 bases, and the junction held 5 bases outside the gene matches. Germline V gene lookup returns CDR1 MGHRA and CDR2 YSYEKL. This CDR3 is built from 16 residues. CDR3 sequence reads: CASSRGTSGFTGELFF. The CDR3 bases are TGCGCCAGCAGCCGAGGGACTAGCGGATTCACCGGGGAGCTGTTTTTT.

This clone was counted once. The chain recombines TRBV21-1 with TRBJ2-5; the table gives TRBD1 as D, unverified against the DNA. TRBV21-1 is a listed pseudogene. CDR3 length: 14 residues. In DNA form, the CDR3 reads TGTGCCAGCAGCAAAAGGGGCCGACTGGAGACCCAGTACTTC. Translating gives CASSKRGRLETQYF.